This T cell receptor beta chain was retrieved from a study of sequential checkpoint blockade in melanoma. Study-wide context: Arm A got nivolumab then ipilimumab; arm B the reverse, 1:1. Both treatment sequences were followed by maintenance nivolumab.

The treatment is: randomized to nivolumab then ipilimumab (arm A) or the reverse (arm B). Live CD3+CD8+ CD19− CD56− cells were sorted from PBMCs. Repertoires were generated with immunoSEQ multiplex PCR, while TCRdb's copy carries only in-frame clones and drops some. Of 25,000 to 35,000 clones listed, 85% to 90% are singletons. The ends were cut back, 0 bases at V and 6 bases at J, with 13 bases in the middle. The CDR3 extends over 15 amino acids. CDR1 is LGHNA, CDR2 YSLEER, per germline. The chain uses TRBV4-3 and TRBJ2-3; D is undetermined. The TCR comes from a human donor with melanoma. The material was CD8+ T cells sorted from blood (inferred from file names), obtained from a patient given nivolumab and ipilimumab in sequence. As DNA, the CDR3 is TGCGCCAGCAGCCAAGATTTGTTTTCGTTGGATACGCAGTATTTT. Its protein product is CASSQDLFSLDTQYF.